This TCR beta chain was observed in a study of T cells in Graves' hyperthyroidism and ophthalmopathy. From RNA transcripts, TCR beta CDR3 regions were amplified. The HTBI set primed first-round TCR CDR3 RT-PCR. TCRdb analysed the multiplex PCR reads with MiXCR anew, one entry per CDR3 protein. The repertoire holds about 520,000 distinct CDR3 sequences, with around 21% as singletons. This CDR3 is built from 15 residues. Losses at the gene ends were 4 bases for V and 3 bases for J; bases not matched to a gene: 9. Germline lookup yields CDR1 LGHDT and CDR2 YNNKEL (reference sequence). The J gene is TRBJ2-7, the V gene TRBV3-1; 7 bases agree with TRBD1. Sequencing input: blood. The receptor comes from a man between 18 and 29 years old with Graves' hyperthyroidism. CDR3 in DNA: TGTGCCAGCAGCCTCCGGGACAGAGACCTCTACGAGCAGTACTTC. Its translation: CASSLRDRDLYEQYF.